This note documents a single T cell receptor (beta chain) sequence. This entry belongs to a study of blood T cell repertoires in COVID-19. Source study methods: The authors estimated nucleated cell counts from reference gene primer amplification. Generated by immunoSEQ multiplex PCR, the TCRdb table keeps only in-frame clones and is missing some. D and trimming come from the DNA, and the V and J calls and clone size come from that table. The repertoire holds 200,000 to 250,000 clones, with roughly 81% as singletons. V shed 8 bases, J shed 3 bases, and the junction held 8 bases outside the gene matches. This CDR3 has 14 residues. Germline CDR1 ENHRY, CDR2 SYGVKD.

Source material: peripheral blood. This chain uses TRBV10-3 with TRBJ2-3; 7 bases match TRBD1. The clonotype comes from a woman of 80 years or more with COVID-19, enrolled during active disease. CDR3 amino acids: CAILSGQWTDTQYF. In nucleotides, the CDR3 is TGTGCCATCCTCTCGGGACAGTGGACAGATACGCAGTATTTT.